Following are 12 T cell receptor beta chains from one sample sequenced in a study of long-term antiretroviral therapy in people with HIV. A v3.0 immunoSEQ assay was performed at survey level. Assay: immunoSEQ multiplex PCR; the TCRdb copy retains only in-frame clones and omits some. The top ten clones hold 3.5% to 6% of a sample with tens of thousands of clones, approximately 80% of them seen once. The sample in question was unsorted PBMCs, obtained 0.5 years after starting antiretroviral therapy. Every receptor here comes from a man aged 18 to 30 with HIV.

The chain links TRBV7-9 to TRBJ1-2; 8 bases match TRBD1. Germline assignment: CDR1 SEHNR and CDR2 FQNEAQ (reference sequence). J gave up 7 bases and V 2 bases, and 9 bases lay outside the gene matches. The CDR3 runs 15 residues. The CDR3 loop reads CASSLSRGRLGGYTF. DNA of the CDR3: TGTGCCAGCAGCTTATCCAGGGGGCGTCTTGGTGGCTACACCTTC.

This clone was counted a few times. The genes are TRBV4-2 and TRBJ2-7; 15 nucleotides agree with TRBD2. Looked up from germline, CDR1 is LGHNA and CDR2 is YNFKEQ. The CDR3 runs 20 residues. Trimming cost V 3 bases and J 0 bases; bases outside gene matches: 12. The CDR3 loop reads CASSQSSTGTSGGSSYEQYF. The CDR3 bases are TGTGCCAGCAGCCAGTCGTCAACAGGGACTAGCGGGGGGAGCTCCTACGAGCAGTACTTC.

This chain links TRBV27 with TRBJ1-6; no firm D call. V was cut by 5 bases and J by 7 bases, with 12 bases left in between. Germline CDR1 is MNHEY and CDR2 is SMNVEV (reference sequence). The CDR3 has 14 residues. As DNA, the CDR3 is TGTGCCAGCAGTATCCTCGAACCGAATTCACCCCTCCACTTT. This encodes CASSILEPNSPLHF.

This chain joins TRBV27 and TRBJ1-6; 12 nucleotides align to TRBD1. V shed 5 bases, J shed 8 bases, and the junction held 10 bases outside the gene matches. CDR1 is MNHEY and CDR2 is SMNVEV in the germline V gene (reference sequence). The CDR3 consists of 17 residues. The CDR3 region is CASSIRDRGLSYSPLHF. CDR3 nucleotide sequence: TGTGCCAGCAGTATCCGGGACAGGGGGCTTAGTTATTCACCCCTCCACTTT.

The chain combines TRBV4-1 with TRBJ2-2, with D tentatively TRBD2 (7 bases). The CDR3 totals 18 residues. CDR1 and CDR2 from the germline V gene are MGHRA and YSYEKL. Between the trimmed V and J ends, which lost 4 bases and 3 bases, there was a span of 21 bases. CDR3 sequence (DNA): TGCGCCAGCAGCCGTGAGGGGGGGGCTTCTGTTTACACCGGGGAGCTGTTTTTT. Amino acids: CASSREGGASVYTGELFF.

The chain couples TRBV5-6 to TRBJ1-1; D is ambiguous. This CDR3 has 12 residues. The germline gives CDR1 SGHDT, CDR2 YYEEEE. V lost 0 bases and J lost 8, with 8 bases in between. The CDR3 region has the DNA TGTGCCAGCAGCTTGGCTGGCAGGGAAGCTTTCTTT. Encoded protein: CASSLAGREAFF.

The CDR3 region is CASSLAPRILSSYEQYF. In DNA form, the CDR3 reads TGTGCCAGCAGTTTAGCTCCTAGAATCCTGAGCTCCTACGAGCAGTACTTC. J is TRBJ2-7 and V is TRBV27; D remains ambiguous. This CDR3 is 17 amino acids long. Germline V gene sequence: CDR1 MNHEY, CDR2 SMNVEV (reference sequence). V dropped 2 bases and J dropped 0 bases, with 17 bases sitting between them.

The CDR3 region is CAISEPLYEQYF. CDR3 in DNA: TGTGCCATCAGTGAGCCACTCTACGAGCAGTACTTC. This chain joins TRBV10-3 and TRBJ2-7; unclear D gene. The ends were cut back, 2 bases at V and 3 bases at J, with 5 bases in the middle. Germline CDR1 is ENHRY and CDR2 is SYGVKD. There are 12 residues in the CDR3.

The chain has TRBV7-2 and TRBJ1-2; no clear D. The germline CDR1 and CDR2 sequences are SGHTA and FQGNSA. CDR3 length: 14 amino acids. Trimming took off 1 base at V and 3 bases at J, with 9 bases between the two ends. The CDR3 sequence is CASSLGGLYYGYTF. The DNA for the CDR3 is TGTGCCAGCAGCTTAGGAGGACTGTACTATGGCTACACCTTC.

This chain uses TRBV25-1 with TRBJ2-7; 7 bases match TRBD1. The CDR3 length is 14 residues. In germline, CDR1 is MGHDK, CDR2 SYGVNS. V trimming: 3 bases; J trimming: 5 bases; junction bases outside the gene matches: 7. The CDR3 sequence: CASSEDRTLDEQYF. The CDR3 DNA sequence: TGTGCCAGCAGTGAGGACAGGACCCTTGACGAGCAGTACTTC.

V usage is TRBV6-1 and J usage is TRBJ1-4, with 7 bases aligning to TRBD1. J was trimmed by 0 bases and V by 7 bases; bases with no gene match: 2. CDR3 size: 14 residues. The germline V gene encodes CDR1 MNHNS and CDR2 SASEGT. The CDR3 loop is CASTGTATNEKLFF. The CDR3 region has the DNA TGTGCCAGCACTGGGACAGCAACTAATGAAAAACTGTTTTTT.

The chain employs TRBV11-1 and TRBJ2-2; 9 bases match TRBD1. This CDR3 has 16 amino acids. Germline-derived CDR1 and CDR2 are SGHAT and FQDESV (reference sequence). V was clipped by 1 base and J by 7 bases; unmatched bases: 7. The CDR3 nucleotides read TGTGCCAGCAGCTTAGGCAGGACAGGGGCCGGCGGGGAGCTGTTTTTT. It yields the protein CASSLGRTGAGGELFF.